This entry lists 25 T cell receptor beta chains sequenced from one sample in a study of blood T cell repertoires in COVID-19. TCRdb's copy holds only in-frame clones and misses some; the assay was immunoSEQ multiplex PCR. The sample consists of approximately 330,000 clones, approximately 83% of them appearing once. The sample comprised PBMCs or T cells enriched from blood (not recorded which). These receptors were taken from a woman in her thirties or forties with acute COVID-19.

Points on this clone: An end of the junction does not agree with germline; a read error may underlie this. J is TRBJ2-7 and V is TRBV7-2; TRBD1 agrees at 8 bases. This CDR3 region has 13 residues. Germline V gene data show CDR1 as SGHTA and CDR2 as FQGNSA. Written as DNA, the CDR3 is TGTGCCAGCAGCTTAGCGGTGCAGGGGGCGTCGGACTTC. It codes for CASSLAVQGASDF.

The chain recombines TRBV5-1 with TRBJ2-7; TRBD2 agrees at 9 bases. Losses at the gene ends were 1 base for V and 5 bases for J; bases not matched to a gene: 10. The CDR3 is 16 amino acids. CDR1 and CDR2 (germline): SGHRS, YFSETQ. In DNA, the CDR3 is TGCGCCAGCAGCTTGAATAGCCTAGCGGGATTCAACGAGCAGTACTTC. Its translation is CASSLNSLAGFNEQYF.

J is TRBJ1-2 and V is TRBV2, with a possible D match to TRBD1 (6 bases). Germline lookup yields CDR1 SNHLY and CDR2 FYNNEI. The V end was cut by 3 bases, the J end by 7 bases, with 12 bases between. The CDR3 has 13 amino acids. CDR3 sequence reads: CASSDQGGGGYTF. As DNA, the CDR3 is TGTGCCAGCAGTGATCAAGGGGGGGGTGGCTACACCTTC.

This clone was picked up a small number of times. The chain carries TRBV19 and TRBJ2-7; D possibly corresponds to TRBD1 (6 bases). The length of the CDR3 is 15 residues. From germline, CDR1 is LNHDA and CDR2 SQIVND (reference sequence). With 8 bases removed from V and 2 bases from J, the gap between germline ends came to 19 bases. The CDR3 sequence: CASGLKWGQTYEQYF. For the CDR3, the DNA is TGTGCCAGTGGCCTGAAATGGGGACAAACCTACGAGCAGTACTTC.

V and J are TRBV4-3 and TRBJ2-1; D is unclear. Trimming pared 2 bases from V and 1 base from J, leaving 15 bases between. The CDR3 loop spans 17 amino acids. Germline V gives CDR1 LGHNA, CDR2 YSLEER. CDR3 region: CASSQTQIAVSYNEQFF. Written as DNA, the CDR3 is TGCGCCAGCAGCCAAACCCAAATAGCAGTATCCTACAATGAGCAGTTCTTC.

The CDR3 coding sequence is TGTGCCAGCAGCCGAAGTTCTAATACGCAGTATTTT. This codes for CASSRSSNTQYF. The chain carries TRBV6-2 or TRBV6-3 and TRBJ2-3, with D unresolved. Germline assignment: CDR1 MNHEY and CDR2 SVGEGT. This CDR3 is 12 amino acids long. V dropped 6 bases and J dropped 7 bases, with 11 bases sitting between them.

The chain joins TRBV28 to TRBJ2-5; a possible D gene is TRBD2 (5 bases). V was trimmed by 0 bases and J by 5 bases, leaving 10 bases between them. Per germline, CDR1 MDHEN and CDR2 SYDVKM. The CDR3 has 14 residues. The CDR3 DNA reads TGTGCCAGCAGTTTATGGGGAGTACGGGAGACCCAGTACTTC. Translation: CASSLWGVRETQYF. Full variable domain (remainder filled in from reference TRBV28 and TRBJ2-5): DVKVTQSSRYLVKRTGEKVFLECVQDMDHENMFWYRQDPGLGLRLIYFSYDVKMKEKGDIPEGYSVSREKKERFSLILESASTNQTSMYLCASSLWGVRETQYFGPGTRLLVL.

This chain links TRBV20-1 with TRBJ1-2; D might be TRBD1 (5 bases). The germline V and J ends were trimmed by 3 bases and 4 bases, with 18 bases remaining between them. Germline V gene data show CDR1 as DFQATT and CDR2 as SNEGSKA (reference sequence). The CDR3 has 15 residues. Here the CDR3 reads CSASASGGISYGYTF. The CDR3, as DNA: TGCAGTGCTAGTGCCTCGGGGGGTATTAGCTATGGCTACACCTTC.

The rearrangement uses TRBV7-2 and TRBJ1-2; unclear D gene. V lost 1 base, J lost 4 bases, and 13 bases lay in between. This CDR3 region has 15 residues. Germline CDR1 and CDR2: SGHTA and FQGNSA. The CDR3, as DNA: TGTGCCAGCAGCTTAGGTGTGGGAGCCTCCTATGGCTACACCTTC. Translating it yields CASSLGVGASYGYTF. Full variable domain (remainder filled in from reference TRBV7-2 and TRBJ1-2): GAGVSQSPSNKVTEKGKDVELRCDPISGHTALYWYRQSLGQGLEFLIYFQGNSAPDKSGLPSDRFSAERTGGSVSTLTIQRTQQEDSAVYLCASSLGVGASYGYTFGSGTRLTVV.

This clone appeared once. The chain employs TRBV20-1 and TRBJ1-1; D unclear. Germline values: CDR1 DFQATT, CDR2 SNEGSKA (reference sequence). CDR3 length: 11 residues. CDR3 region: CALPGRAEAFF. The CDR3, as DNA: TGCGCTCTCCCGGGGAGAGCTGAAGCTTTCTTT.

This rearrangement joins TRBV5-6 to TRBJ1-3; D might be TRBD1 (6 bases). V lost 1 base and J 4 bases, leaving 15 bases between the germline ends. Germline CDR1 SGHDT, CDR2 YYEEEE. There are 16 residues in the CDR3. The CDR3 region is CASSLPTGLGGNTIYF. In nucleotides, the CDR3 is TGTGCCAGCAGCTTGCCCACAGGGCTGGGAGGAAACACCATATATTTT.

The chain joins TRBV7-2 to TRBJ2-5; the match to TRBD2 covers 10 bases. CDR1 is SGHTA and CDR2 is FQGNSA in the germline V gene. Trimming removed 3 bases from V and 2 bases from J; junction bases left unmatched: 6. The CDR3 runs to 16 residues. This CDR3 reads CASSFLAGGRQETQYF. The CDR3 DNA reads TGTGCCAGCAGCTTCTTAGCGGGAGGTCGACAAGAGACCCAGTACTTC.

The chain employs TRBV7-3 and TRBJ1-1, with D unclear. The germline V and J ends were trimmed by 3 bases and 4 bases, with 9 bases remaining between them. This CDR3 is 13 amino acids long. Germline V gene sequence: CDR1 SGHTA, CDR2 FQGTGA. CDR3 region: CASSLGSGTEAFF. In DNA form, the CDR3 reads TGTGCCAGCAGCTTGGGCTCAGGCACTGAAGCTTTCTTT.

This chain connects TRBV6-5 to TRBJ2-3, with 10 bases fitting TRBD2. With 6 bases clipped from V and 3 bases from J, the junction kept 6 bases outside the gene matches. This CDR3 has 15 amino acids. Germline CDR1 MNHEY, CDR2 SVGAGI. CDR3 bases: TGTGCCAGCAGGACTACTAGCGGGATGACAGATACGCAGTATTTT. Translated: CASRTTSGMTDTQYF.

The chain links TRBV5-1 to TRBJ1-1, with unresolved D. Germline CDR1 is SGHRS and CDR2 is YFSETQ. This CDR3 contains 13 residues. V was trimmed by 3 bases and J by 3 bases, leaving 9 bases between them. CDR3 protein: CASSYGADTEAFF. CDR3 bases: TGCGCCAGCAGCTACGGAGCAGACACTGAAGCTTTCTTT. The whole variable domain, filled in from reference TRBV5-1 and TRBJ1-1, reads KAGVTQTPRYLIKTRGQQVTLSCSPISGHRSVSWYQQTPGQGLQFLFEYFSETQRNKGNFPGRFSGRQFSNSRSEMNVSTLELGDSALYLCASSYGADTEAFFGQGTRLTVV.

V gene TRBV7-3 combines with J gene TRBJ2-1, with 8 positions matching TRBD1. Germline values: CDR1 SGHTA, CDR2 FQGTGA. The CDR3 totals 15 residues. The trim removed 6 bases at V and 3 bases at J, leaving 7 bases unmatched. In DNA, the CDR3 is TGTGCCAGCAGGGCTGGACAGGGCGGCTACAATGAGCAGTTCTTC. Its translation: CASRAGQGGYNEQFF. The full variable domain, rest sourced from reference TRBV7-3 and TRBJ2-1, is GAGVSQTPSNKVTEKGKYVELRCDPISGHTALYWYRQSLGQGPEFLIYFQGTGAADDSGLPNDRFFAVRPEGSVSTLKIQRTERGDSAVYLCASRAGQGGYNEQFFGPGTRLTVL.

The J gene is TRBJ2-6, the V gene TRBV19; D unclear. Germline CDR1 reads LNHDA; CDR2 reads SQIVND (reference sequence). The CDR3 has 14 amino acids. The V end lost 7 bases, the J end lost 4 bases, and 11 bases lay between the germline ends. The CDR3 sequence is CASIDEAGANVLTF. As DNA, the CDR3 is TGTGCCAGTATCGACGAGGCGGGGGCCAACGTCCTGACTTTC.

The chain is built from TRBV2 and TRBJ1-1; D unclear. CDR1 is SNHLY, CDR2 FYNNEI, per germline. This CDR3 contains 16 residues. Trimming pared 1 base from V and 6 bases from J, leaving 18 bases between. CDR3 amino acids: CASSEGGNNPKAEAFF. CDR3 coding DNA: TGTGCCAGCAGTGAAGGAGGGAACAACCCGAAGGCTGAAGCTTTCTTT.

The chain couples TRBV11-2 to TRBJ2-3; 8 bases agree with TRBD2. This CDR3 region has 16 residues. Germline CDR1 reads SGHAT; CDR2 reads FQNNGV. V lost 5 bases and J lost 3; bases outside the gene matches: 10. Here the CDR3 DNA reads TGTGCCAGCAGCGCCGCTAGGGGCGGGGGGACAGATACGCAGTATTTT. Translating gives CASSAARGGGTDTQYF.

The sample holds one count of this clone. The CDR3 here is CASSDSHQRGVHGDQYF. The CDR3 DNA is TGTGCCAGCAGTGACTCGCATCAGCGGGGGGTCCATGGTGACCAGTACTTC. This sequence joins TRBV6-4 and TRBJ2-5; 9 bases are shared with TRBD2. Germline V lookup: CDR1 MRHNA, CDR2 SNTAGT. V was clipped by 0 bases and J by 10 bases; unmatched bases: 15. The CDR3 loop spans 17 amino acids.

V and J are TRBV7-2 and TRBJ2-7; D perhaps matches TRBD1 (6 bases). Germline values: CDR1 SGHTA, CDR2 FQGNSA. V shed 5 bases and J shed 1 base, with 15 bases lying between them. This CDR3 is 15 amino acids long. Here the CDR3 DNA reads TGTGCCAGCAGCGGCCGGGACAAACTTTCCTACGAGCAGTACTTC. Protein: CASSGRDKLSYEQYF.

The chain couples TRBV5-6 to TRBJ1-2; TRBD1 agrees at 7 bases. Germline V gene lookup returns CDR1 SGHDT and CDR2 YYEEEE. V shed 0 bases and J 12 bases; nucleotides not matched to a gene: 8. This CDR3 comprises 13 residues. The DNA of the CDR3 is TGTGCCAGCAGCTTGGGACAGGGAGAAGGTGACACCTTC. It is translated as CASSLGQGEGDTF.

The table lists this clone with a count of one. This sequence joins TRBV19 and TRBJ1-3; D not certain. The CDR3 covers 14 residues. The V end was cut by 9 bases, the J end by 2 bases, with 14 bases between. CDR1 LNHDA and CDR2 SQIVND come from the germline V gene (reference sequence). The CDR3 here is CASRSGRTGNTIYF. The CDR3 region has the DNA TGTGCCAGCCGGTCCGGGAGGACTGGAAACACCATATATTTT.

The chain employs TRBV7-2 and TRBJ1-1; TRBD1 agrees at 8 bases. With V trimmed by 0 bases and J by 7 bases, 13 bases remained unmatched. The CDR3 contains 17 residues. Germline V gene data show CDR1 as SGHTA and CDR2 as FQGNSA. Written as DNA, the CDR3 is TGTGCCAGCAGCTTAGCTAGGACACGGACAGGGAAACTTGAAGCTTTCTTT. Translating gives CASSLARTRTGKLEAFF.

The genes are TRBV7-3 and TRBJ2-3; possible D gene TRBD1, 6 bases. The V end lost 3 bases, the J end lost 5 bases, and 15 bases lay between the germline ends. The CDR3 has 15 amino acids. CDR1 and CDR2 from the germline V gene are SGHTA and FQGTGA. The CDR3: CASSFSDSAQDTQYF. In DNA form, the CDR3 reads TGTGCCAGCAGCTTTTCGGACAGCGCACAAGATACGCAGTATTTT. Full variable domain (missing parts from reference TRBV7-3 and TRBJ2-3): GAGVSQTPSNKVTEKGKYVELRCDPISGHTALYWYRQSLGQGPEFLIYFQGTGAADDSGLPNDRFFAVRPEGSVSTLKIQRTERGDSAVYLCASSFSDSAQDTQYFGPGTRLTVL.